The 24 T cell receptor beta chains reported below all come from one sample, sequenced in a study of cytomegalovirus exposure and HLA in healthy donors. Both 60 Vbeta primers and 13 Jbeta primers went into the PCR. Method: immunoSEQ multiplex PCR; TCRdb's copy keeps in-frame clones and lacks some. The table shows about 170,000 clones, with approximately 82% occurring only once. Input material: PBMCs. Receptor source: a male donor in good health and CMV-seronegative.

CDR3 residues: CASSTHRGRRNGYTF. The CDR3 DNA reads TGTGCCAGCAGTACCCACAGGGGGCGTCGCAATGGCTACACCTTC. The gene calls are TRBV27 and TRBJ1-2, with 9 bases that match TRBD1. The CDR3 sequence is 15 residues long. CDR1 and CDR2 (germline): MNHEY, SMNVEV (reference sequence). The V gene end was trimmed by 5 bases and the J gene end by 6 bases; junction bases not matched to a gene: 10.

V gene TRBV6-4 combines with J gene TRBJ1-2; TRBD1 matches 8 bases. This CDR3 is 14 amino acids long. The junction had 7 bases not matched to a gene; V was cut back by 6 bases and J by 4 bases. Germline loops: CDR1 MRHNA, CDR2 SNTAGT. The CDR3 is CASSATGTGYGYTF. The CDR3 nucleotides are TGTGCCAGCAGCGCCACCGGGACAGGCTATGGCTACACCTTC.

The gene calls are TRBV6-6 and TRBJ2-5; D is undetermined. The DNA end lines up better with TRBJ2-7; the J call may be wrong. The CDR3 has 13 residues. The germline CDR1 and CDR2 sequences are MNHNY and SVGAGI (reference sequence). The CDR3 reads CASSLAEPYEQYF. CDR3 bases: TGTGCCAGCAGTTTAGCAGAGCCCTACGAGCAGTACTTC.

This chain connects TRBV6-6 to TRBJ1-1; D perhaps matches TRBD1 (6 bases). This CDR3 is built from 15 residues. Germline assignment: CDR1 MNHNY and CDR2 SVGAGI (reference sequence). Trimming left V 7 bases short and J 0 bases short, with 15 bases between. For the CDR3, the DNA is TGTGCCAGCACCACCAGGGAGGGGGTGAACACTGAAGCTTTCTTT. Protein product: CASTTREGVNTEAFF.

Concerning this clone: The same CDR3 can be traced to other DNA sequences in this sample. This CDR3 is CATSIDGPGQGGYNEQFF. The CDR3 DNA reads as TGTGCCACCAGCATCGATGGGCCAGGACAGGGTGGATACAATGAGCAGTTCTTC. The chain is built from TRBV15 and TRBJ2-1, with 8 bases fitting TRBD1. The CDR3 has 18 amino acids. With V trimmed by 4 bases and J by 4 bases, 15 bases remained unmatched. Germline-derived CDR1 and CDR2 are LNHNV and YYDKDF (reference sequence).

This clone was counted a single time. This sequence joins TRBV27 and TRBJ2-7; TRBD2 aligns across 9 bases. CDR3 size: 15 residues. The junction had 2 bases not matched to a gene; V was cut back by 2 bases and J by 0 bases. Germline V gives CDR1 MNHEY, CDR2 SMNVEV (reference sequence). The CDR3, as DNA: TGTGCCAGCAGTTTAGAGCGGGGGGCCTCCTACGAGCAGTACTTC. It codes for CASSLERGASYEQYF.

This clone was found once. The V call is TRBV4-2, the J call TRBJ2-7; tentatively, D is TRBD1 (6 bases). The germline V gene encodes CDR1 LGHNA and CDR2 YNFKEQ. V lost 2 bases, J lost 3 bases, and 23 bases lay in between. The CDR3 sequence is 18 residues long. CDR3 amino acids: CASSQPRGRVAVNYEQYF. The DNA of the CDR3 is TGTGCCAGCAGCCAACCCAGGGGTCGGGTAGCTGTAAACTACGAGCAGTACTTC.

The chain employs TRBV28 and TRBJ1-4; 11 bases line up with TRBD1. Losses at the gene ends were 7 bases for V and 8 bases for J; bases not matched to a gene: 9. Germline assignment: CDR1 MDHEN and CDR2 SYDVKM. The CDR3 extends over 15 amino acids. The CDR3 reads CASNSAGQGGEKLFF. In nucleotides, the CDR3 is TGTGCCAGCAACTCGGCGGGACAGGGGGGGGAAAAACTGTTTTTT.

V and J are TRBV5-6 and TRBJ2-7; D is uncertain. V was clipped by 0 bases and J by 2 bases, with 9 bases between them. CDR3 length equals 14 residues. CDR1 and CDR2 (germline): SGHDT, YYEEEE. The CDR3 DNA reads TGTGCCAGCAGCTTGGGGGCAGCAACCTACGAGCAGTACTTC. Encoded protein: CASSLGAATYEQYF.

The V gene is TRBV5-1, the J gene TRBJ1-5; TRBD1 agrees at 7 bases. The germline CDR1 and CDR2 sequences are SGHRS and YFSETQ. CDR3 length: 15 residues. J lost 4 bases, V lost 0 bases, and 4 bases had no gene match. The CDR3 nucleotides read TGCGCCAGCAGCTTGGTCGGGACAGAGAATCAGCCCCAGCATTTT. Amino acid sequence: CASSLVGTENQPQHF.

This clone appeared a single time. A far bigger clonotype differs at one base, so this is likely a read error. CDR3 protein: CASSPGTSGTDTQYF. The CDR3 coding sequence is TGTGCCAGCAGTCCCGGGACTAGCGGCACAGATACGCAGTATTTT. The chain employs TRBV28 and TRBJ2-3; 10 positions match TRBD2. The CDR3 extends over 15 amino acids. The V and J ends lost 5 bases and 1 base, in that order; junction bases with no gene match: 3. The germline V gene encodes CDR1 MDHEN and CDR2 SYDVKM.

In this sample, this clone turned up once. The chain employs TRBV23-1 and TRBJ2-7; the D gene is possibly TRBD2 (5 bases). TRBV23-1 is noted as an ORF with a role that remains uncertain. The CDR3 loop spans 15 amino acids. V dropped 4 bases and J dropped 0 bases, with 13 bases sitting between them. Here the CDR3 DNA reads TGCGCCAGCAGTCCGTCTCACCGGGGCTCCTACGAGCAGTACTTC. Its protein is CASSPSHRGSYEQYF.

This clone came up a few times. The genes are TRBV4-3 and TRBJ1-2; possible D gene TRBD1, 6 bases. Germline CDR1 LGHNA, CDR2 YSLEER. The V end lost 0 bases, the J end lost 8 bases, and 19 bases lay between the germline ends. This CDR3 has 16 amino acids. The CDR3 region has the DNA TGCGCCAGCAGCCAAGACCGGACAGCCACCGCGGTCGGCTACACCTTC. Translating gives CASSQDRTATAVGYTF.

This clone has more than one count but fewer than ten. The CDR3 loop reads CASSLGGLIYEEETQYF. The DNA for the CDR3 is TGTGCCAGCAGCTTGGGGGGACTAATATATGAAGAAGAGACCCAGTACTTC. The gene calls are TRBV5-6 and TRBJ2-5; the match to TRBD2 covers 7 bases. The CDR3 runs to 17 residues. From germline, CDR1 is SGHDT and CDR2 YYEEEE. V shed 0 bases, J shed 3 bases, and the junction held 11 bases outside the gene matches. The entire variable domain, with the rest obtained from reference TRBV5-6 and TRBJ2-5, is as follows: DAGVTQSPTHLIKTRGQQVTLRCSPKSGHDTVSWYQQALGQGPQFIFQYYEEEERQRGNFPDRFSGHQFPNYSSELNVNALLLGDSALYLCASSLGGLIYEEETQYFGPGTRLLVL.

Comments on this clone: Germline is not matched at one junction end, which may reflect a read error. The chain recombines TRBV30 with TRBJ2-7; 7 nucleotides match TRBD1. Per the germline V gene, CDR1 is GTSNPN and CDR2 is SVGIG (reference sequence). The CDR3 is made up of 13 amino acids. The CDR3 loop reads CVWSVRQGYEQYF. The CDR3, as DNA: TGTGTCTGGAGTGTACGACAGGGCTACGAGCAGTACTTC.

The chain couples TRBV9 to TRBJ2-7; perhaps TRBD2 as D (5 bases). Germline V lookup: CDR1 SGDLS, CDR2 YYNGEE. V was clipped by 0 bases and J by 12 bases, with 16 bases between them. CDR3 length: 13 residues. The CDR3 is CASSVGGPSTRYF. As DNA, the CDR3 is TGTGCCAGCAGCGTAGGAGGGCCCTCTACCCGGTACTTC.

The chain combines TRBV6-5 with TRBJ2-3; 7 bases align to TRBD2. The CDR3 spans 16 residues. From germline, CDR1 is MNHEY and CDR2 SVGAGI. The trim removed 2 bases at V and 0 bases at J, leaving 5 bases unmatched. CDR3 sequence: CASSYRGVGSTDTQYF. CDR3 in DNA: TGTGCCAGCAGTTACCGGGGGGTGGGGAGCACAGATACGCAGTATTTT.

The chain is built from TRBV27 and TRBJ2-5; D perhaps matches TRBD1 (6 bases). Germline-derived CDR1 and CDR2 are MNHEY and SMNVEV (reference sequence). V lost 4 bases, J lost 5 bases, and 17 bases lay in between. CDR3 length: 15 amino acids. CDR3 protein: CASSWATGFGETQYF. The CDR3 nucleotides read TGTGCCAGCAGTTGGGCAACAGGGTTTGGTGAGACCCAGTACTTC.

V is TRBV6-5 and J is TRBJ2-3, with 8 bases matching TRBD1. J was trimmed by 6 bases and V by 8 bases; bases with no gene match: 10. Germline values: CDR1 MNHEY, CDR2 SVGAGI. This CDR3 has 14 residues. Here the CDR3 DNA reads TGTGCCAGCGTAGACAGGGGAATACAGGATACGCAGTATTTT. Its protein is CASVDRGIQDTQYF.

The V and J genes are TRBV7-2 and TRBJ2-5; 10 positions match TRBD2. Germline CDR1 SGHTA, CDR2 FQGNSA. The CDR3 covers 13 residues. Trimming cost V 4 bases and J 13 bases; bases outside gene matches: 9. CDR3 in amino acids: CASSSVVAGGWYF. The CDR3 region has the DNA TGTGCCAGCAGCTCAGTCGTAGCGGGGGGTTGGTACTTC.

V is TRBV27 and J is TRBJ2-5, with 7 bases lining up with TRBD2. After removal of 5 bases from V and 0 bases from J, the junction contained 12 bases not matched to a gene. Germline-derived CDR1 and CDR2 are MNHEY and SMNVEV (reference sequence). This CDR3 is 17 amino acids long. The CDR3 protein is CASSPFGAGVNQETQYF. The CDR3 nucleotides are TGTGCCAGCAGTCCCTTTGGGGCGGGGGTAAACCAAGAGACCCAGTACTTC.

The rearrangement joins TRBV18 to TRBJ2-5, with D possibly TRBD2 on 5 matching bases. CDR3 length: 13 residues. Trimming removed 3 bases at V and 4 bases at J, with 9 bases between. Germline lookup yields CDR1 KGHSH and CDR2 LQKENI. CDR3 residues: CASSPRDRETQYF. Written as DNA, the CDR3 is TGTGCCAGCTCACCCCGGGATCGAGAGACCCAGTACTTC. Full variable domain (outside the CDR3, taken from reference TRBV18 and TRBJ2-5): NAGVMQNPRHLVRRRGQEARLRCSPMKGHSHVYWYRQLPEEGLKFMVYLQKENIIDESGMPKERFSAEFPKEGPSILRIQQVVRGDSAAYFCASSPRDRETQYFGPGTRLLVL.

The genes are TRBV7-8 and TRBJ1-3, with D tentatively TRBD1 (6 bases). Deletions cut 3 bases from V and 6 bases from J, with 12 bases between. Germline assignment: CDR1 SGHVS and CDR2 FQNEAQ. This CDR3 is 14 amino acids long. For the CDR3, the DNA is TGTGCCAGCAGCTTCACAGGGACACCAAACACCATATATTTT. Its protein product is CASSFTGTPNTIYF.

The chain recombines TRBV6-1 with TRBJ1-2, with TRBD1 as a possible D gene (5 bases). The CDR3 consists of 12 residues. Germline V lookup: CDR1 MNHNS, CDR2 SASEGT. Trimming stripped 6 bases from V and 8 bases from J, with 13 bases between. CDR3: CASRMTAGGYTF. CDR3 coding DNA: TGTGCCAGCAGGATGACAGCTGGGGGCTACACCTTC.